This T cell receptor beta chain was recorded in a study of T cell responses to AZD1222 COVID-19 vaccine. Germline CDR1 and CDR2: SGHDN and FVKESK. The CDR3 spans 12 residues. V lost 4 bases, J lost 1 base, and 4 bases lay in between. The repertoire was sequenced with immunoSEQ multiplex PCR; TCRdb's copy has only in-frame clones and lacks some. The sample consists of more than 100,000 clones, over 75% of them appearing once. The receptor was derived from an adult in good health. This specimen was peripheral blood, taken on day 0 of AZD1222 vaccination. The rearrangement uses TRBV14 and TRBJ1-1; the D is unclear. The CDR3 DNA is TGTGCCAGCAGCCTGTGGAACACTGAAGCTTTCTTT. Residues: CASSLWNTEAFF.